This T cell receptor (beta chain) was obtained from a study of blood T cell repertoires in COVID-19. At the level of the study: Collection of acute and convalescent COVID-19 samples took place in the United States, Italy and Spain.

J was trimmed by 6 bases and V by 7 bases; bases with no gene match: 10. This CDR3 is 14 amino acids long. Per germline, CDR1 SQVTM and CDR2 ANQGSEA. Sequenced by immunoSEQ multiplex PCR; TCRdb stores in-frame clones only, minus some. In the table there are 150,000 to 250,000 clones, about four fifths of which are singletons. The receptor was isolated from a woman aged 40 to 55 with COVID-19, enrolled during active disease. The sample taken for sequencing was peripheral blood. This chain links TRBV29-1 with TRBJ2-3, with 10 bases identical to TRBD2. CDR3 nucleotide sequence: TGCAGCGCTGGGACTAGCGTGCTCGAGGATACGCAGTATTTT. Residues: CSAGTSVLEDTQYF.